The clone carrying this T cell receptor (beta chain) has a handful of counts. Its antigen is as yet unknown. The sample originates from a study of beta chain features in type 1 diabetes. Study background: The examined sorted cells totaled fewer than 140 million across samples. Study findings and constraints: Reads derived from cDNA could over-represent cells showing high TCR expression. Type 1 diabetes patients had moderately but significantly shorter TCRB CDR3s in all four CD4+ subsets.

Cell sorting via CD45RO/CCR7/CD25/CD127/CD95/CD27 was performed to obtain CD4+ naive, central memory, regulatory and stem cell-like memory cells. The authors reverse transcribed all of the isolated RNA, so sequencing captured expressed TCRB transcripts. Profiling relied on immunoSEQ multiplex PCR, and the TCRdb table lists in-frame clones only, not all of them. The sample shows hundreds of thousands of clones, over 13% of them seen only once. The germline V gene encodes CDR1 MDHEN and CDR2 SYDVKM. The CDR3 is made up of 15 amino acids. Germline trimming cut 6 bases from V and 3 bases from J; bases unmatched to any gene: 9.

This rearrangement joins TRBV28 to TRBJ2-5; TRBD1 aligns across 8 bases. This clonotype originated in a man aged 18 to 29 with type 1 diabetes. Sequenced: naive CD4+ T cells from blood. The chain's CDR3 is CASSRLDRAKETQYF. CDR3 DNA: TGTGCCAGCAGCCGGCTGGACAGGGCCAAAGAGACCCAGTACTTC.